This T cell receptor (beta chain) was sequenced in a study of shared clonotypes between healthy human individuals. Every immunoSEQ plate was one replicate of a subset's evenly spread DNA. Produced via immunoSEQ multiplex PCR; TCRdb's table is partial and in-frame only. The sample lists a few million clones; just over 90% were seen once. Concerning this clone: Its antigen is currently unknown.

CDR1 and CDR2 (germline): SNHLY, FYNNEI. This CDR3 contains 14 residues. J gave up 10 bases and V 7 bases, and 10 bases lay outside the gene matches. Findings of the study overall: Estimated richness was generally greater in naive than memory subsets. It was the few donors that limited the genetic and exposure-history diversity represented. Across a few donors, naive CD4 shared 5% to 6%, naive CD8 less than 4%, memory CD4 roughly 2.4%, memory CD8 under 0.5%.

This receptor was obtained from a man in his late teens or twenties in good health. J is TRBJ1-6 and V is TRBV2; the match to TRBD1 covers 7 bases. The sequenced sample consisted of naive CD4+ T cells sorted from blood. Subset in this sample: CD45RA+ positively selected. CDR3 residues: CASTDRVVWSPLHF. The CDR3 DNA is TGTGCCAGCACAGACAGGGTGGTCTGGTCACCCCTCCACTTT.